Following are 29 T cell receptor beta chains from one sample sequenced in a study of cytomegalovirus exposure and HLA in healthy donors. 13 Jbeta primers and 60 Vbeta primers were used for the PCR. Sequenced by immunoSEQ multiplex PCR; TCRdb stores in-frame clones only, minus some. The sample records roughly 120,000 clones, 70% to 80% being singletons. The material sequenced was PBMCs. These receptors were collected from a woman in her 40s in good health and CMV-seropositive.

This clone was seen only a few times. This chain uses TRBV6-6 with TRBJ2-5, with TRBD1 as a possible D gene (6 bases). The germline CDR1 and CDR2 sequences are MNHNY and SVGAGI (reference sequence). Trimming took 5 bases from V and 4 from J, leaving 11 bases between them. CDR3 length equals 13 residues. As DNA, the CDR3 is TGTGCCAGCAGTGTGGGGGCCGGAGAGACCCAGTACTTC. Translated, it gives CASSVGAGETQYF.

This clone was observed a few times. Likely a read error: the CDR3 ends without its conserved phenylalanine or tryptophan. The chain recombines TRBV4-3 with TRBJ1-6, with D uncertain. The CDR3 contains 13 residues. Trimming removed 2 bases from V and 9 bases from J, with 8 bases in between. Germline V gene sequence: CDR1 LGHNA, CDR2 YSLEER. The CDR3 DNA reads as TGCGCCAGCAGCCAATCGCACGGTTCACCCCTCCACCTT. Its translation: CASSQSHGSPLHL.

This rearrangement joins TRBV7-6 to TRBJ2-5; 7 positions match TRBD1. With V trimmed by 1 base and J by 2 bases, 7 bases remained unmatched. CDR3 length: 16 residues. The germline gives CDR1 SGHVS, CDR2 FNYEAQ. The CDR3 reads CASSLGFGRGQETQYF. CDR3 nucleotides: TGTGCCAGCAGCTTAGGGTTCGGCAGGGGGCAAGAGACCCAGTACTTC.

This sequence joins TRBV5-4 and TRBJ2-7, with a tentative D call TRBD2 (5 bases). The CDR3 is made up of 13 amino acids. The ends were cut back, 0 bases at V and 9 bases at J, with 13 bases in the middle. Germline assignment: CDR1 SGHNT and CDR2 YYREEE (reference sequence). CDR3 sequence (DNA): TGTGCCAGCAGCTTGGGAGAGGGCTATGTGCAGTACTTC. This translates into CASSLGEGYVQYF.

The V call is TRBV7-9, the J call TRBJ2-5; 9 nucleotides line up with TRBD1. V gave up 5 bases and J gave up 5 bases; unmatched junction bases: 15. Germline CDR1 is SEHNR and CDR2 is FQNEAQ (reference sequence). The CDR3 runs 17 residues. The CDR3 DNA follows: TGTGCCAGCAGCAAACGTAGGGACAGGGTATCGGGTGAGACCCAGTACTTC. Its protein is CASSKRRDRVSGETQYF. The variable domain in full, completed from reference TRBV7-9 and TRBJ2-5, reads DTGVSQNPRHKITKRGQNVTFRCDPISEHNRLYWYRQTLGQGPEFLTYFQNEAQLEKSRLLSDRFSAERPKGSFSTLEIQRTEQGDSAMYLCASSKRRDRVSGETQYFGPGTRLLVL.

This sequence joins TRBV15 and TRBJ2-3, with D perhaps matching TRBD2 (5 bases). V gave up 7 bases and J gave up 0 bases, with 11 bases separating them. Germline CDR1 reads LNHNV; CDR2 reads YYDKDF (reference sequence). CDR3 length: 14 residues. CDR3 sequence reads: CATTVGASTDTQYF. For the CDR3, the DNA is TGTGCCACCACCGTGGGAGCTAGCACAGATACGCAGTATTTT.

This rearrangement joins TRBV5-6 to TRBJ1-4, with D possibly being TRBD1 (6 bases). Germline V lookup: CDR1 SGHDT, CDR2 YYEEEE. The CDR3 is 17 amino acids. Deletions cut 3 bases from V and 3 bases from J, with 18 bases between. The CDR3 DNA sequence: TGTGCCAGCAGCTCGTTCGCGTACGGGGGGCCTAATGAAAAACTGTTTTTT. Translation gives CASSSFAYGGPNEKLFF. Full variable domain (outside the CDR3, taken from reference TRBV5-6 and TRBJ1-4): DAGVTQSPTHLIKTRGQQVTLRCSPKSGHDTVSWYQQALGQGPQFIFQYYEEEERQRGNFPDRFSGHQFPNYSSELNVNALLLGDSALYLCASSSFAYGGPNEKLFFGSGTQLSVL.

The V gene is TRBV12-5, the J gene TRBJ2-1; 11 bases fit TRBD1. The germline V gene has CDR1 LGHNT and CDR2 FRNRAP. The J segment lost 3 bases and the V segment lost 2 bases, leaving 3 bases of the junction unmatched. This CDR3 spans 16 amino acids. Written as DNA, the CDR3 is TGTGCTAGTGGTTTGACTGGGACAGGGGGCTACAATGAGCAGTTCTTC. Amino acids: CASGLTGTGGYNEQFF. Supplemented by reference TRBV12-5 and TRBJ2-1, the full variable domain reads DARVTQTPRHKVTEMGQEVTMRCQPILGHNTVFWYRQTMMQGLELLAYFRNRAPLDDSGMPKDRFSAEMPDATLATLKIQPSEPRDSAVYFCASGLTGTGGYNEQFFGPGTRLTVL.

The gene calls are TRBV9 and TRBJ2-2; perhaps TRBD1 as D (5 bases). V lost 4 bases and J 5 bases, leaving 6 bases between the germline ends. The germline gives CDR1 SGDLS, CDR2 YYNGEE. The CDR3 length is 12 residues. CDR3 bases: TGTGCCAGCAGCCGGACAACCGGGGAGCTGTTTTTT. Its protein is CASSRTTGELFF.

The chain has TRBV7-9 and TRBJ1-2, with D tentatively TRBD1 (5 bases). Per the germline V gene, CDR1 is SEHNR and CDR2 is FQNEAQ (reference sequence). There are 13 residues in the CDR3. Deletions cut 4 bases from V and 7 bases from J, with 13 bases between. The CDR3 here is CASSSQERVGYTF. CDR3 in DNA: TGTGCCAGCAGCTCACAGGAGCGTGTTGGCTACACCTTC.

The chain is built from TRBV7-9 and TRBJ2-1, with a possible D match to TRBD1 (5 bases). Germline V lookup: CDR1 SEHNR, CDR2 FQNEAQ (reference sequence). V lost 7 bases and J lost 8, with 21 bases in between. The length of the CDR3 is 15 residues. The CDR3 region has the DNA TGTGCCAGCACCGCCTCGGGCCAGGGAAGGGATGAGCAGTTCTTC. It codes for CASTASGQGRDEQFF.

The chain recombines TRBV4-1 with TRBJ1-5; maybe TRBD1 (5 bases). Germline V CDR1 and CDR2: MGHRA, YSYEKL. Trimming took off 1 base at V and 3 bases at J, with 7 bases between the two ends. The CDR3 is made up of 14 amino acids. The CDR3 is CASSQGQPNQPQHF. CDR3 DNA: TGCGCCAGCAGCCAAGGACAGCCCAATCAGCCCCAGCATTTT.

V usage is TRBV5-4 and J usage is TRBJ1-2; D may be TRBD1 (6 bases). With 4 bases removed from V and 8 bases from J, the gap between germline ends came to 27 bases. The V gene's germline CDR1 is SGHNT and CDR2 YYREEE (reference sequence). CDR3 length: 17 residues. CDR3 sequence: CASSPRQFNRVGKGYTF. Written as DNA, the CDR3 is TGTGCCAGCAGCCCTCGCCAATTCAACAGGGTCGGTAAAGGCTACACCTTC.

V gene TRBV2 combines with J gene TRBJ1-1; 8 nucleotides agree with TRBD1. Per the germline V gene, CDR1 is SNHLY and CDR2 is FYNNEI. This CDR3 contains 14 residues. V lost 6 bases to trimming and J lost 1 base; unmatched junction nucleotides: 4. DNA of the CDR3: TGTGCCAGCAGCCGGGACAGGCAGAACACTGAAGCTTTCTTT. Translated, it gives CASSRDRQNTEAFF.

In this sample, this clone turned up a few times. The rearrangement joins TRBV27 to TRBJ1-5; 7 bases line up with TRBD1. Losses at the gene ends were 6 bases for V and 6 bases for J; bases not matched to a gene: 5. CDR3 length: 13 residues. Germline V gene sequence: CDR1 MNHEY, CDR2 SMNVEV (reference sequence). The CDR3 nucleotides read TGTGCCAGCAGCGACAGGGAGAGTCAGCCCCAGCATTTT. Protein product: CASSDRESQPQHF.

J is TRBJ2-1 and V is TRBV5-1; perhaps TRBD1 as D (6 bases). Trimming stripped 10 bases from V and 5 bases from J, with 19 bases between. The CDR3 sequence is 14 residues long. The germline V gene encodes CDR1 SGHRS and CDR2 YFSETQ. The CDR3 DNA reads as TGCGCCTCCCACGCCGGGGCAGGGGACAATGAGCAGTTCTTC. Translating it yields CASHAGAGDNEQFF.

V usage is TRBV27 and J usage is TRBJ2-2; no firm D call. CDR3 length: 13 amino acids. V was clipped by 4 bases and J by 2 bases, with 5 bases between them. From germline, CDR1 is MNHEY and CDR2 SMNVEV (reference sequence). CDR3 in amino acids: CASSWRNTGELFF. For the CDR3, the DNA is TGTGCCAGCAGTTGGAGAAACACCGGGGAGCTGTTTTTT.

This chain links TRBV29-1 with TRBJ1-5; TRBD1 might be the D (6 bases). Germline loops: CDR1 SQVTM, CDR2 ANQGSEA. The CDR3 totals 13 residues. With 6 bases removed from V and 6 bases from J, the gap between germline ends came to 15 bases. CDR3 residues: CSVDVGGGQPQHF. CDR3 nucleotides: TGCAGCGTAGACGTTGGGGGCGGTCAGCCCCAGCATTTT.

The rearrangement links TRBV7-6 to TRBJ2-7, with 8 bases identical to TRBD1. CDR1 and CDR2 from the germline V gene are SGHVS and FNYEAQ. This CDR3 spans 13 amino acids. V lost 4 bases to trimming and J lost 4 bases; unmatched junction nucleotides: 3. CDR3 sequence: CASSSRTGYEQYF. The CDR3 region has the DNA TGTGCCAGCAGCTCCAGGACAGGGTACGAGCAGTACTTC.

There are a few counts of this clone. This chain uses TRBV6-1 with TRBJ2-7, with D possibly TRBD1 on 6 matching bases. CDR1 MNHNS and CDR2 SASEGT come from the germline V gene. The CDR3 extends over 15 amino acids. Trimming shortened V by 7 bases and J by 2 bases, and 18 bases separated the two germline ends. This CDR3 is CASILGQNRAYEQYF. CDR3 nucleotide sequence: TGTGCCAGCATCCTAGGGCAGAACAGGGCCTACGAGCAGTACTTC.

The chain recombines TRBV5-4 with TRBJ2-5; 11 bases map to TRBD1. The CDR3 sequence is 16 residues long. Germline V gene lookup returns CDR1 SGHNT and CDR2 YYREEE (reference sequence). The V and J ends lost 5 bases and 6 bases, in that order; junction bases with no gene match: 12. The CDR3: CASREGGQGERKTQYF. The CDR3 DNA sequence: TGTGCCAGCAGGGAGGGGGGACAGGGGGAAAGAAAGACCCAGTACTTC.

The CDR3 here is CSVTSGTGGETQYF. The CDR3 nucleotides read TGCAGCGTGACGTCCGGGACAGGGGGCGAGACCCAGTACTTC. J is TRBJ2-5 and V is TRBV29-1; 12 nucleotides align to TRBD1. CDR3 size: 14 residues. Germline loops: CDR1 SQVTM, CDR2 ANQGSEA. V lost 6 bases, J lost 5 bases, and 7 bases stayed unmatched.

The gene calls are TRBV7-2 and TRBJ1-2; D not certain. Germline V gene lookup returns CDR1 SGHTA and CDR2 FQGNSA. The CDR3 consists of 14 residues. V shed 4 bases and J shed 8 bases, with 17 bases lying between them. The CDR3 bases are TGTGCCAGCAGCTCCCCCGGACTAATGGGGGGCTACACCTTC. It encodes CASSSPGLMGGYTF.

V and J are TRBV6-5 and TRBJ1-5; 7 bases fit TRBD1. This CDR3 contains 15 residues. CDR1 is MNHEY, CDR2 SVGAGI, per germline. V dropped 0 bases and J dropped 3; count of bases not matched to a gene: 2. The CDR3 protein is CASSYSQGVNQPQHF. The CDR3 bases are TGTGCCAGCAGTTACTCCCAGGGGGTCAATCAGCCCCAGCATTTT.

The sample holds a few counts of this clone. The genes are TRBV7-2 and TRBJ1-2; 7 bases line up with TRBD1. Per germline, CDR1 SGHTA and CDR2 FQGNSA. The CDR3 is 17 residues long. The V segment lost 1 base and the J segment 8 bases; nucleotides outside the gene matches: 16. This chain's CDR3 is CASSLVPSGTAADGYTF. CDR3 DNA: TGTGCCAGCAGCTTAGTCCCGTCCGGGACAGCGGCCGACGGCTACACCTTC.

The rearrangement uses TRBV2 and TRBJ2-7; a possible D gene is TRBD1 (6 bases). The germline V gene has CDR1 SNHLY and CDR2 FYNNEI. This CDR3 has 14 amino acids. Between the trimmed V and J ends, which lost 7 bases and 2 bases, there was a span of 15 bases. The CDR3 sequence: CASKLQGNAYEQYF. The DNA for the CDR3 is TGTGCCAGCAAGCTACAGGGAAATGCCTACGAGCAGTACTTC.

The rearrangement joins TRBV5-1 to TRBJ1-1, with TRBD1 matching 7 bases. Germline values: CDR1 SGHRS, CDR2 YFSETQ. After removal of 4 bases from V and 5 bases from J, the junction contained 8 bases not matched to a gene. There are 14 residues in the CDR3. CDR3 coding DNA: TGCGCCAGCAGCAACCACAGGGGTTGGACTGAAGCTTTCTTT. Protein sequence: CASSNHRGWTEAFF. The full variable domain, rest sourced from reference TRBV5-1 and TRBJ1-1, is KAGVTQTPRYLIKTRGQQVTLSCSPISGHRSVSWYQQTPGQGLQFLFEYFSETQRNKGNFPGRFSGRQFSNSRSEMNVSTLELGDSALYLCASSNHRGWTEAFFGQGTRLTVV.

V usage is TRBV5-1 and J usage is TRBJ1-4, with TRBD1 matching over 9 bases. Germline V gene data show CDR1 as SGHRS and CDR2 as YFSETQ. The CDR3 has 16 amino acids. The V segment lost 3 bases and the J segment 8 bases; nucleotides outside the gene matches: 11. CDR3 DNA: TGCGCCAGCAGCTCCCCACAGGGGGCGCTTGGGGAAAAACTGTTTTTT. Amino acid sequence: CASSSPQGALGEKLFF.

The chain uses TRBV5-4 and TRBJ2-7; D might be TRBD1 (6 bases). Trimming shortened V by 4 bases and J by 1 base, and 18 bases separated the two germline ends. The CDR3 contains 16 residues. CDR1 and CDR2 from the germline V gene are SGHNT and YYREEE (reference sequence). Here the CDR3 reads CASSPDGIRGSYEQYF. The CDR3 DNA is TGTGCCAGCAGCCCGGATGGTATAAGGGGGTCCTACGAGCAGTACTTC.